The entry that follows covers one TCR beta chain sequence. Its antigen remains unidentified. This CDR3 comprises 16 residues. Trimming pared 5 bases from V and 0 bases from J, leaving 13 bases between. CDR1 and CDR2 (germline): SGHAT, FQNNGV. This entry belongs to a study of cytomegalovirus exposure and HLA in healthy donors. Whole-study findings and limits: Analysis performed later found 16,951 TCR beta sequences associated with HLA alleles at 0.05 false discovery rate.

The PCR contained 60 Vbeta and 13 Jbeta primers. Repertoires were generated with immunoSEQ multiplex PCR, while TCRdb's copy carries only in-frame clones and drops some. The listing records around 60,000 clones. Sequencing was done on a sample of PBMCs. The gene calls are TRBV11-2 and TRBJ2-2, with a possible D match to TRBD2 (6 bases). The sequence was collected from a woman between 18 and 29 years old in good health and CMV-seronegative. CDR3 nucleotides: TGTGCCAGCAGCGTACTAGCCCAAGCGAACACCGGGGAGCTGTTTTTT. Amino acids: CASSVLAQANTGELFF.